This is a list of T cell receptor beta chains from one sample in a study of human T cells and chemical hapten exposure. Each CDR3 protein is one row after TCRdb ran MiXCR on the RACE reads. The sample lists about 71,000 distinct CDR3 sequences, over 7.5% occurring once. This specimen was whole blood, taken in connection with sensitization to the hapten diphenylcyclopropenone (DPC). The source is a middle-aged woman with alopecia areata. Some clones in this sample may be carry-over from other donors' samples. The CDR3 runs from the conserved cysteine through the conserved F or W. The D gene is left open where the match is weak. A row's size may be missing; if present it is once, few, many or a size class.

CASATGGGDGYTF,TGTGCCAGTGCGACAGGGGGCGGTGATGGCTACACCTTC,TRBJ1-2,many,TRBV19,TRBD1
CSVETGGQGVRVTGELFF,TGCAGCGTTGAAACGGGTGGCCAGGGTGTAAGAGTCACCGGGGAGCTGTTTTTT,TRBJ2-2,many,TRBV29-1,NA
CASSYGFPNIQYF,TGTGCCAGTAGTTATGGTTTTCCTAACATTCAGTACTTC,TRBJ2-4,few,TRBV19,NA
CASSLSADHSNQPQHF,TGTGCCAGCAGCTTATCGGCCGACCATAGCAATCAGCCCCAGCATTTT,TRBJ1-5,NA,TRBV7-2,NA
CASSPLFNYEQYF,TGTGCCAGCAGCCCATTATTCAACTACGAGCAGTACTTC,TRBJ2-7,many,TRBV11-2,NA
CASSLNSLAGNTGELFF,TGTGCCAGCAGCTTAAATTCGTTAGCGGGGAACACCGGGGAGCTGTTTTTT,TRBJ2-2,few,TRBV7-3,TRBD2
CAWSVGGNHEQFF,TGTGCCTGGAGTGTGGGTGGGAATCATGAGCAGTTCTTC,TRBJ2-1,many,TRBV30,NA
CASSFGEQFF,TGTGCCAGCAGTTTTGGTGAGCAGTTCTTC,TRBJ2-1,many,TRBV12-3/TRBV12-4,NA
CASSLAGLAGLGDTQYF,TGTGCCAGCAGCTTAGCGGGACTAGCGGGGCTGGGGGATACGCAGTATTTT,TRBJ2-3,NA,TRBV11-2,TRBD2
CASSPDREVYNEQFF,TGTGCCAGCAGCCCTGACAGGGAGGTTTACAATGAGCAGTTCTTC,TRBJ2-1,many,TRBV11-2,NA
CASSPDAGANRNEQFF,TGTGCCAGCTCCCCCGATGCGGGGGCTAACCGGAATGAGCAGTTCTTC,TRBJ2-1,few,TRBV18,NA
CASRRSTGQETQYF,TGTGCCAGCAGGAGGAGTACAGGGCAGGAGACCCAGTACTTC,TRBJ2-5,few,TRBV2,NA
CSVVVGNTGELFF,TGCAGCGTTGTCGTGGGAAACACCGGGGAGCTGTTTTTT,TRBJ2-2,few,TRBV29-1,NA
CASSSGESSYNSPLHF,TGCGCCAGCAGCTCAGGGGAGAGCTCCTATAATTCACCCCTCCACTTT,TRBJ1-6,many,TRBV5-1,NA
CASRSSADREDNEQFF,TGTGCCAGCAGATCTTCGGCTGACAGGGAAGACAATGAGCAGTTCTTC,TRBJ2-1,NA,TRBV28,TRBD1
CASSLGRRELFF,TGTGCCAGCAGTTTGGGCAGGAGGGAGCTGTTTTTT,TRBJ2-2,many,TRBV12-3/TRBV12-4,NA
CASSDAGEAFF,TGTGCCAGCAGCGATGCTGGTGAAGCTTTCTTT,TRBJ1-1,few,TRBV9,NA
CASSYEAGKGEQYF,TGTGCCAGCAGTTACGAGGCAGGGAAAGGGGAGCAGTACTTC,TRBJ2-7,many,TRBV6-5,NA
CASSVAPGLAGGVYEQYF,TGTGCCAGCAGCGTAGCCCCCGGACTAGCGGGGGGAGTCTACGAGCAGTACTTC,TRBJ2-7,many,TRBV9,TRBD2
CASTSRQGEDKNIQYF,TGTGCCAGCACCTCCCGACAGGGGGAGGACAAAAACATTCAGTACTTC,TRBJ2-4,many,TRBV6-2/TRBV6-3,TRBD1
CASSPRTVPEQYF,TGTGCCAGCAGCCCACGGACAGTTCCCGAGCAGTACTTC,TRBJ2-7,many,TRBV7-9,NA
CASSPGRDRQRSPLHF,TGTGCCAGCAGCCCCGGGAGGGACAGGCAACGCTCACCCCTCCACTTT,TRBJ1-6,many,TRBV7-2,TRBD1
CASSYANRARNQPQHF,TGTGCCAGCAGTTATGCGAACCGGGCCCGCAATCAGCCCCAGCATTTT,TRBJ1-5,many,TRBV6-2/TRBV6-3,NA
CASSDSTGNRAFF,TGTGCCAGCAGTGACTCTACAGGGAATAGAGCTTTCTTT,TRBJ1-1,many,TRBV6-4,NA
CASSPEVAGLQETQYF,TGCGCCAGCAGCCCGGAGGTAGCGGGACTCCAAGAGACCCAGTACTTC,TRBJ2-5,many,TRBV5-1,TRBD2
CASTPGAGGIYEQYF,TGTGCCAGCACCCCGGGGGCGGGGGGAATCTACGAGCAGTACTTC,TRBJ2-7,few,TRBV12-3/TRBV12-4,TRBD2
CASSPSGQNTGELFF,TGTGCCAGCAGCCCCTCGGGGCAGAACACCGGGGAGCTGTTTTTT,TRBJ2-2,many,TRBV7-2,NA
CASTGRTEAFF,TGTGCCAGCACCGGAAGGACTGAAGCTTTCTTT,TRBJ1-1,few,TRBV6-5,NA
CASSLSSNEKLFF,TGTGCCAGCAGTTTGAGCTCTAATGAAAAACTGTTTTTT,TRBJ1-4,many,TRBV12-3/TRBV12-4,NA
CASSPLGTVGSYEQYF,TGTGCCAGCAGTCCCTTAGGGACAGTAGGGTCCTACGAGCAGTACTTC,TRBJ2-7,many,TRBV12-3/TRBV12-4,TRBD1
CASSYFFSDTQYF,TGTGCCAGCAGTTACTTTTTCTCAGATACGCAGTATTTT,TRBJ2-3,few,TRBV6-2/TRBV6-3,NA
CSVFSGRQETQYF,TGCAGTGTTTTTAGCGGCCGTCAAGAGACCCAGTACTTC,TRBJ2-5,many,TRBV20-1,NA
CAISYGTEQETQYF,TGTGCCATCAGTTACGGGACAGAGCAAGAGACCCAGTACTTC,TRBJ2-5,few,TRBV10-3,TRBD1
CASSPWRGPLADTQYF,TGTGCCAGCAGCCCTTGGCGGGGCCCTTTAGCAGATACGCAGTATTTT,TRBJ2-3,many,TRBV12-3/TRBV12-4,NA
CASSPQGPPYGYTF,TGCGCCAGCAGCCCACAGGGCCCCCCTTATGGCTACACCTTC,TRBJ1-2,few,TRBV4-3,NA
CASSLPGDNQPQHF,TGTGCCAGCAGCTTACCGGGGGACAATCAGCCCCAGCATTTT,TRBJ1-5,NA,TRBV4-2,NA
CASSLRGEGSAGNTIYF,TGTGCCAGCAGCTTAAGGGGGGAGGGGAGCGCTGGAAACACCATATATTTT,TRBJ1-3,few,TRBV7-6,NA